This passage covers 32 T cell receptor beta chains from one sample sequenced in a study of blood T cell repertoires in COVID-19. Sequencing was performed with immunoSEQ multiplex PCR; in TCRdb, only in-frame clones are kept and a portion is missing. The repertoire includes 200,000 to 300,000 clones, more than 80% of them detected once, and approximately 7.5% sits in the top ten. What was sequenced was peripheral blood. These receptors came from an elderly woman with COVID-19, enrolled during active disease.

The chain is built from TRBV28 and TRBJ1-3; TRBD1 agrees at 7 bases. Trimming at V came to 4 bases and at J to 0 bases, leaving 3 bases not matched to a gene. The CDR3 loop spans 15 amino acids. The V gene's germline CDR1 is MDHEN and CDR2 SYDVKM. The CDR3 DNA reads TGTGCCAGCAGTTCCGGGACAGCCTCTGGAAACACCATATATTTT. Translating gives CASSSGTASGNTIYF.

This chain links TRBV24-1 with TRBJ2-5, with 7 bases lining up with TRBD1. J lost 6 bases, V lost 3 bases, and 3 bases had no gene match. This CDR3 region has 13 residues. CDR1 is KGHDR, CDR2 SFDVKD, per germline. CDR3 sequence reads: CATSDRDRQTQYF. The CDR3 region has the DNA TGTGCCACCAGTGATCGGGACAGACAGACCCAGTACTTC.

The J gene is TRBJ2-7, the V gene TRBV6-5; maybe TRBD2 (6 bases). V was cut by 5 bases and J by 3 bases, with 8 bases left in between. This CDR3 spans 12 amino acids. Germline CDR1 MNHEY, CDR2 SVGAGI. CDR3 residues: CASSNGSYEQYF. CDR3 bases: TGTGCCAGCAGTAACGGGAGCTACGAGCAGTACTTC.

CDR3 DNA: TGTGCCAGCACTAGGACAGGGGAGAATTCACCCCTCCACTTT. Protein: CASTRTGENSPLHF. The rearrangement uses TRBV2 and TRBJ1-6; 9 nucleotides line up with TRBD1. The CDR3 extends over 14 amino acids. Per the germline V gene, CDR1 is SNHLY and CDR2 is FYNNEI. V was pared by 7 bases and J by 7 bases, with 5 bases of the junction left unmatched.

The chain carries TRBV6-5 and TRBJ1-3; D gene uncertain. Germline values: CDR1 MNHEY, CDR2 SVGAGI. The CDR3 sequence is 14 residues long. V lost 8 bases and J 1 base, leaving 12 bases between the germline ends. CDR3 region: CASRDTGSGNTIYF. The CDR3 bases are TGTGCCAGCCGCGACACGGGGTCTGGAAACACCATATATTTT.

CDR3 sequence: CASSYQGGAGNTIYF. CDR3 bases: TGTGCCAGCAGTTACCAAGGGGGGGCCGGGAACACCATATATTTT. The chain is built from TRBV6-5 and TRBJ1-3; maybe TRBD1 (6 bases). The CDR3 loop spans 15 amino acids. V lost 2 bases and J lost 7, with 15 bases in between. The germline V gene has CDR1 MNHEY and CDR2 SVGAGI.

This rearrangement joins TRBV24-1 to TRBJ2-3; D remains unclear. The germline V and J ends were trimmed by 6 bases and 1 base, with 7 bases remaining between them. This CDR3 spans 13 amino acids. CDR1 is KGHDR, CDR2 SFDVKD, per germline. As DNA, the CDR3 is TGTGCCACCAGTACAAGCGGCACAGATACGCAGTATTTT. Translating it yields CATSTSGTDTQYF.

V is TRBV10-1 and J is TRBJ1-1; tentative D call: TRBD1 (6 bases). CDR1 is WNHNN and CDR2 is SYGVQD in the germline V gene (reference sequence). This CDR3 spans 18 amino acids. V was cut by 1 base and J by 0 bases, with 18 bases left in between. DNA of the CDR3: TGCGCCAGCAGTGAGTTTTCAGGGGTCGGATCCATGAACACTGAAGCTTTCTTT. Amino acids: CASSEFSGVGSMNTEAFF.

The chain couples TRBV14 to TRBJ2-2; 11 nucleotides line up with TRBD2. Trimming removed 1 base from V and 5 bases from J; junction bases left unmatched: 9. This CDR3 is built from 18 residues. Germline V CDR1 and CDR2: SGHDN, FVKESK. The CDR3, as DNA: TGTGCCAGCAGCCAAGGGACCGGGACTAGCGGTTTAACCGGGGAGCTGTTTTTT. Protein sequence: CASSQGTGTSGLTGELFF. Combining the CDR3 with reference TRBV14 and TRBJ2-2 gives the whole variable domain EAGVTQFPSHSVIEKGQTVTLRCDPISGHDNLYWYRRVMGKEIKFLLHFVKESKQDESGMPNNRFLAERTGGTYSTLKVQPAELEDSGVYFCASSQGTGTSGLTGELFFGEGSRLTVL.

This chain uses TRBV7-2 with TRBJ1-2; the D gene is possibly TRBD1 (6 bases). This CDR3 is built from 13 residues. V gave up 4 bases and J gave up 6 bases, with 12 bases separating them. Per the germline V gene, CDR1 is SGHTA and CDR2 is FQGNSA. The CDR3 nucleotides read TGTGCCAGCAGCTCGTGGGACAAGGATGGCTACACCTTC. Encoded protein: CASSSWDKDGYTF.

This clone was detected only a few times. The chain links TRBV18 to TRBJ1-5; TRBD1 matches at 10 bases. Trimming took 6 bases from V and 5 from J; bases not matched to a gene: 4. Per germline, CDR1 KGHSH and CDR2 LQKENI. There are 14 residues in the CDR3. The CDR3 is CASSRQGADQPQHF. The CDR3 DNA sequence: TGTGCCAGCTCGCGACAGGGGGCCGATCAGCCCCAGCATTTT.

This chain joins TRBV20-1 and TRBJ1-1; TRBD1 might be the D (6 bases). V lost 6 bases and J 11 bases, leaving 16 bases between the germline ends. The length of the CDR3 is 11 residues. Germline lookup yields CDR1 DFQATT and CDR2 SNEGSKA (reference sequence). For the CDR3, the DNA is TGCAGTGCCCGCGGGGGCACCCCGGCTTTCTTT. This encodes CSARGGTPAFF.

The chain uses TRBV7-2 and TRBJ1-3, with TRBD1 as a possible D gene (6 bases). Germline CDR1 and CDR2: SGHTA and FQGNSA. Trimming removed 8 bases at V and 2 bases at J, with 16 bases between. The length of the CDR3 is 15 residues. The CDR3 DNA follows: TGTGCCAGCCAAATTAAGGGGGGGCCTGGAAACACCATATATTTT. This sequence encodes CASQIKGGPGNTIYF.

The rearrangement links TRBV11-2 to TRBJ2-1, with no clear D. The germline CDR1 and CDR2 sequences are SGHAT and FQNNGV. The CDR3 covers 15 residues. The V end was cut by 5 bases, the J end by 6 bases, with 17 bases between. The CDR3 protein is CASSAAAETGNEQFF. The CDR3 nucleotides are TGTGCCAGCAGCGCTGCGGCGGAAACCGGCAATGAGCAGTTCTTC.

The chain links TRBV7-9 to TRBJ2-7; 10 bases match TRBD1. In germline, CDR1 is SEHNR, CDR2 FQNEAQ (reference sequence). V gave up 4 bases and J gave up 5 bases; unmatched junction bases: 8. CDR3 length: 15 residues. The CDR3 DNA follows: TGTGCCAGCAGCTCTCTGTTCGGGACAGGGGACGAGCAGTACTTC. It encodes CASSSLFGTGDEQYF.

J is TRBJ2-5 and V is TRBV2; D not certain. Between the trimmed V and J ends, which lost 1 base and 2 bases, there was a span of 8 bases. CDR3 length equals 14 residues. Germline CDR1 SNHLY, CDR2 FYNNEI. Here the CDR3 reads CASSEVGLQETQYF. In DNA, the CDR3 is TGTGCCAGCAGTGAAGTCGGGTTACAAGAGACCCAGTACTTC.

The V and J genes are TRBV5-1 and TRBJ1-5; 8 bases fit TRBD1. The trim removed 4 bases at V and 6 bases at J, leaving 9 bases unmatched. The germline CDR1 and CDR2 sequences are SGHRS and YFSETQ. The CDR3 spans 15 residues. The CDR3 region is CASSPTGESGQPQHF. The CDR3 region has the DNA TGCGCCAGCAGCCCGACAGGGGAGAGCGGTCAGCCCCAGCATTTT.

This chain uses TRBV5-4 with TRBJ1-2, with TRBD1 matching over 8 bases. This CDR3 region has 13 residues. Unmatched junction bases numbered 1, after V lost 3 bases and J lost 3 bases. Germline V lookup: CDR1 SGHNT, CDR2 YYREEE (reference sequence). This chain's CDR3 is CASSWGQDYGYTF. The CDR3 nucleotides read TGTGCCAGCAGCTGGGGACAGGACTATGGCTACACCTTC.

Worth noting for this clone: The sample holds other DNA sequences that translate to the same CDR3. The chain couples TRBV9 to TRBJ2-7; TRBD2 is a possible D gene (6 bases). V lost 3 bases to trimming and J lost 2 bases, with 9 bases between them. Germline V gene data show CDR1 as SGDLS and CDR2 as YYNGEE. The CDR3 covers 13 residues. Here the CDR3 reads CASSATGAYEQYF. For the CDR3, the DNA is TGTGCCAGCAGCGCAACGGGGGCCTACGAGCAGTACTTC.

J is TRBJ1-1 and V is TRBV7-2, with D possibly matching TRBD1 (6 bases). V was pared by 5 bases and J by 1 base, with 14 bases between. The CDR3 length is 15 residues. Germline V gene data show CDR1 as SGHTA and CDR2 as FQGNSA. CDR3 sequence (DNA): TGTGCCAGCAGCCGCCAACAGGGACCGAACACTGAAGCTTTCTTT. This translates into CASSRQQGPNTEAFF.

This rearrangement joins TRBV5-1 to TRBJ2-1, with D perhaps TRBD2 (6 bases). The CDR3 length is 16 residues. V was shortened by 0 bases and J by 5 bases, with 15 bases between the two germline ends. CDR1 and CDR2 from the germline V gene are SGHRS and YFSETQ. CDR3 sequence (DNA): TGCGCCAGCAGCTTGGCCGCGGCGGGAAATAACAATGAGCAGTTCTTC. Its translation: CASSLAAAGNNNEQFF.

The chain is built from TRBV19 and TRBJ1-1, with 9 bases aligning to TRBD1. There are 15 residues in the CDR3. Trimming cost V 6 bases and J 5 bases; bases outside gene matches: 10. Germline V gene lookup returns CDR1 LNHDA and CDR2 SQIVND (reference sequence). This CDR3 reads CASRQSGQGMTEAFF. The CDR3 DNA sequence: TGTGCCAGTAGGCAGTCGGGACAGGGTATGACTGAAGCTTTCTTT. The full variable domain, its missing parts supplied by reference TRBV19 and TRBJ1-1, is DGGITQSPKYLFRKEGQNVTLSCEQNLNHDAMYWYRQDPGQGLRLIYYSQIVNDFQKGDIAEGYSVSREKKESFPLTVTSAQKNPTAFYLCASRQSGQGMTEAFFGQGTRLTVV.

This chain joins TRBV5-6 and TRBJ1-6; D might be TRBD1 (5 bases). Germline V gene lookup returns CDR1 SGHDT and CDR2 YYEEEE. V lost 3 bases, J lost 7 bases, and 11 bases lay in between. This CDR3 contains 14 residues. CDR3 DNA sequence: TGTGCCAGCAGCTCGGGACTGCTAAATTCACCCCTCCACTTT. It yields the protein CASSSGLLNSPLHF.

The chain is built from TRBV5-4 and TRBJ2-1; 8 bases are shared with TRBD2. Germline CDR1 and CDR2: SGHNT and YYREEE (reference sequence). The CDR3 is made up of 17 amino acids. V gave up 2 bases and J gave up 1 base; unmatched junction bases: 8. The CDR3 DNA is TGTGCCAGCAGCTTCGGGGGGGCAGGTGGTTCCTACAATGAGCAGTTCTTC. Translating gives CASSFGGAGGSYNEQFF.

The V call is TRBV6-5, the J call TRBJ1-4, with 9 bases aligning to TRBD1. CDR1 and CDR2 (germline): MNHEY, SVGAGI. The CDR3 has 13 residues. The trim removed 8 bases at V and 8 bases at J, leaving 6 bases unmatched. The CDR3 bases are TGTGCCAGCGAAGACAGGGGGGTCGAAAAACTGTTTTTT. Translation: CASEDRGVEKLFF.

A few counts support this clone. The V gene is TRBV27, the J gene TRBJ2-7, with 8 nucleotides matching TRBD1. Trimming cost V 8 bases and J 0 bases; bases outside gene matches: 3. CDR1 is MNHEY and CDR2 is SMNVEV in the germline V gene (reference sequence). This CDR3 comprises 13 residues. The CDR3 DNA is TGTGCCAGCGCGACAGGGGTCTCCTACGAGCAGTACTTC. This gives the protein CASATGVSYEQYF.

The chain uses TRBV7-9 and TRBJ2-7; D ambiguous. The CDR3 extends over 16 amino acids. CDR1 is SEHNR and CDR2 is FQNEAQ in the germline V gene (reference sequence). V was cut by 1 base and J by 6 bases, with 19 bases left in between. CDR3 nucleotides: TGTGCCAGCAGCTTAGTCGGCGGCGACGGGTTTTCCGAGCAGTACTTC. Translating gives CASSLVGGDGFSEQYF.

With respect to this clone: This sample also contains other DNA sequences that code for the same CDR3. The CDR3 DNA reads as TGCGCCAGCAGCTCAGGGACAGGGGGCGACTATGGCTACACCTTC. Amino acids: CASSSGTGGDYGYTF. V usage is TRBV5-1 and J usage is TRBJ1-2, with TRBD1 matching 12 bases. With 3 bases clipped from V and 3 bases from J, the junction kept 3 bases outside the gene matches. The germline V gene has CDR1 SGHRS and CDR2 YFSETQ. The CDR3 extends over 15 amino acids. The full variable domain, completed using reference TRBV5-1 and TRBJ1-2, is KAGVTQTPRYLIKTRGQQVTLSCSPISGHRSVSWYQQTPGQGLQFLFEYFSETQRNKGNFPGRFSGRQFSNSRSEMNVSTLELGDSALYLCASSSGTGGDYGYTFGSGTRLTVV.

The CDR3 spells CASTRQGEAFF. The CDR3 region has the DNA TGTGCCAGCACTAGACAGGGAGAAGCTTTCTTT. The chain recombines TRBV6-6 with TRBJ1-1; TRBD1 aligns across 7 bases. Germline trimming cut 7 bases from V and 8 bases from J; bases unmatched to any gene: 4. There are 11 residues in the CDR3. In germline, CDR1 is MNHNY, CDR2 SVGAGI (reference sequence).

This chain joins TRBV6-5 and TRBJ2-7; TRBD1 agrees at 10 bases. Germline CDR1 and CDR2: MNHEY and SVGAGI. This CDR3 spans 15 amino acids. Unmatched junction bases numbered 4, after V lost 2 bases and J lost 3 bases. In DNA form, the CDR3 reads TGTGCCAGCAGTTACGCGGGACAGGGGTACTACGAGCAGTACTTC. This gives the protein CASSYAGQGYYEQYF.

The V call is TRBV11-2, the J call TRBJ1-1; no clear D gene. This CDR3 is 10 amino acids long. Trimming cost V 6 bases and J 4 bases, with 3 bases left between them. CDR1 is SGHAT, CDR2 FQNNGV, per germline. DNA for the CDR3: TGTGCCAGCAGGCGCACTGAAGCTTTCTTT. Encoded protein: CASRRTEAFF.

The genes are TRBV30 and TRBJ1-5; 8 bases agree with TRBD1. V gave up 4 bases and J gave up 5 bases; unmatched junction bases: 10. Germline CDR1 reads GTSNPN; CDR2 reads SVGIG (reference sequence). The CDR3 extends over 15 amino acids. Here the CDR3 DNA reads TGTGCCTGGACTCGCGGGGGACAGGCCCATCAGCCCCAGCATTTT. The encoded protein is CAWTRGGQAHQPQHF.